One and the same sample provided the 14 T cell receptor beta chains below, sequenced in a study of control samples from healthy donors and cancer patients. Sequencing used immunoSEQ multiplex PCR; TCRdb keeps in-frame clones, though not all of them. There are roughly 100,000 clones in the sample; roughly 92% occur only once, and about 2.9% lies in the top ten. Sequencing was carried out using blood. The receptors here all came from a human donor in good health. The donor label of this sample is uncertain.

The V call is TRBV5-6, the J call TRBJ1-5, with 9 bases fitting TRBD1. Trimming at V came to 1 base and at J to 6 bases, leaving 5 bases not matched to a gene. The CDR3 consists of 15 residues. Per germline, CDR1 SGHDT and CDR2 YYEEEE. CDR3 in DNA: TGTGCCAGCAGCTTGTGGGACAGGGTCAGTCAGCCCCAGCATTTT. Its translation: CASSLWDRVSQPQHF.

This clone was counted a single time. The chain recombines TRBV2 with TRBJ1-2; tentative D call: TRBD1 (6 bases). This CDR3 has 15 residues. V shed 0 bases and J shed 7 bases, with 15 bases lying between them. CDR1 is SNHLY, CDR2 FYNNEI, per germline. The DNA of the CDR3 is TGTGCCAGCAGTGAAGCGCTTCAGGGGCGGGGTGGCTACACCTTC. This translates into CASSEALQGRGGYTF.

V and J are TRBV28 and TRBJ1-3; D ambiguous. Germline values: CDR1 MDHEN, CDR2 SYDVKM. V lost 7 bases, J lost 7 bases, and 8 bases lay in between. CDR3 length: 11 residues. CDR3 nucleotide sequence: TGTGCCAGCACGCATATGAACACCATATATTTT. Protein sequence: CASTHMNTIYF.

The chain combines TRBV11-3 with TRBJ2-1, with 8 bases fitting TRBD2. The germline V gene encodes CDR1 SGHNT and CDR2 YENEEA. This CDR3 comprises 13 residues. Germline trimming cut 5 bases from V and 5 bases from J; bases unmatched to any gene: 2. CDR3 sequence (DNA): TGTGCCAGCAGCGAGCGGGGGAACAATGAGCAGTTCTTC. Translation gives CASSERGNNEQFF. Full variable domain (remainder filled in from reference TRBV11-3 and TRBJ2-1): EAGVVQSPRYKIIEKKQPVAFWCNPISGHNTLYWYLQNLGQGPELLIRYENEEAVDDSQLPKDRFSAERLKGVDSTLKIQPAELGDSAVYLCASSERGNNEQFFGPGTRLTVL.

This chain uses TRBV14 with TRBJ1-2; D is ambiguous. The V gene lost 0 bases and the J gene lost 7 bases, with 9 bases spanning the gap. The CDR3 runs 13 residues. From germline, CDR1 is SGHDN and CDR2 FVKESK. CDR3 region: CASSQDFHSGYTF. The CDR3 DNA follows: TGTGCCAGCAGCCAAGATTTCCACTCTGGCTACACCTTC.

The V call is TRBV27, the J call TRBJ1-2; maybe TRBD1 (6 bases). Germline values: CDR1 MNHEY, CDR2 SMNVEV (reference sequence). With 6 bases removed from V and 0 bases from J, the gap between germline ends came to 17 bases. CDR3 length equals 16 residues. The DNA for the CDR3 is TGTGCCAGCAGAACAGTCGGGGGCCCGTCTAACTATGGCTACACCTTC. This codes for CASRTVGGPSNYGYTF.

The rearrangement links TRBV30 to TRBJ2-1; 9 nucleotides align to TRBD2. CDR1 is GTSNPN and CDR2 is SVGIG in the germline V gene (reference sequence). The CDR3 is made up of 18 amino acids. Trimming at V came to 1 base and at J to 8 bases, leaving 18 bases not matched to a gene. The CDR3 DNA is TGTGCCTGGAGTGCCTTGGTAGCGGGGGAGTTCTACAAAGATGAGCAGTTCTTC. Its protein is CAWSALVAGEFYKDEQFF.

The chain uses TRBV4-3 and TRBJ1-1; maybe TRBD1 (5 bases). This CDR3 contains 14 residues. Trimming took 5 bases from V and 0 from J, leaving 10 bases between them. From germline, CDR1 is LGHNA and CDR2 YSLEER. DNA for the CDR3: TGCGCCAGCAGCTCCGGACAAATGAACACTGAAGCTTTCTTT. Translated: CASSSGQMNTEAFF.

V gene TRBV4-1 combines with J gene TRBJ2-1, with D tentatively TRBD1 (5 bases). The germline gives CDR1 MGHRA, CDR2 YSYEKL. The CDR3 is 14 residues long. Trimming shortened V by 1 base and J by 4 bases, and 8 bases separated the two germline ends. This chain's CDR3 is CASSQATGYNEQFF. In DNA, the CDR3 is TGCGCCAGCAGCCAAGCCACAGGTTACAATGAGCAGTTCTTC.

The chain recombines TRBV7-9 with TRBJ1-4; TRBD1 agrees at 9 bases. Germline V gene lookup returns CDR1 SEHNR and CDR2 FQNEAQ (reference sequence). CDR3 length equals 15 residues. With 5 bases clipped from V and 6 bases from J, the junction kept 7 bases outside the gene matches. CDR3 nucleotides: TGTGCCAGCAGCAACCCGGGACAGGGAGATGAAAAACTGTTTTTT. This encodes CASSNPGQGDEKLFF.

A few counts support this clone. The chain couples TRBV7-9 to TRBJ2-3; D is perhaps TRBD1 or TRBD2 (5 bases each). The CDR3 consists of 17 residues. V was shortened by 6 bases and J by 4 bases, with 23 bases between the two germline ends. CDR1 is SEHNR, CDR2 FQNEAQ, per germline (reference sequence). The CDR3 protein is CASSTTRTPLGADTQYF. Written as DNA, the CDR3 is TGTGCCAGCAGTACGACTCGGACTCCCCTGGGGGCAGATACGCAGTATTTT.

The J gene is TRBJ2-7, the V gene TRBV2, with TRBD1 identical over 9 bases. CDR1 is SNHLY, CDR2 FYNNEI, per germline. V was clipped by 8 bases and J by 4 bases; unmatched bases: 9. CDR3 length: 14 amino acids. The CDR3 region is CASYRGRGGYEQYF. CDR3 nucleotide sequence: TGTGCCAGCTACAGGGGGCGCGGAGGATACGAGCAGTACTTC.

This clone was counted between two and nine times. The chain has TRBV25-1 and TRBJ2-7, with 10 positions matching TRBD2. V shed 8 bases, J shed 5 bases, and the junction held 12 bases outside the gene matches. The germline gives CDR1 MGHDK, CDR2 SYGVNS. The CDR3 contains 15 residues. The CDR3 here is CASSSSGGPWNEQYF. CDR3 bases: TGTGCCAGCTCATCTAGCGGGGGACCCTGGAACGAGCAGTACTTC.

CDR3 coding DNA: TGTGCCACCTACTCGGCTTTGGGGACGGAACATGGCTACACCTTC. Protein sequence: CATYSALGTEHGYTF. This chain connects TRBV2 to TRBJ1-2, with a possible D match to TRBD1 (5 bases). Deletions cut 10 bases from V and 6 bases from J, with 24 bases between. CDR3 size: 15 residues. Germline CDR1 and CDR2: SNHLY and FYNNEI.